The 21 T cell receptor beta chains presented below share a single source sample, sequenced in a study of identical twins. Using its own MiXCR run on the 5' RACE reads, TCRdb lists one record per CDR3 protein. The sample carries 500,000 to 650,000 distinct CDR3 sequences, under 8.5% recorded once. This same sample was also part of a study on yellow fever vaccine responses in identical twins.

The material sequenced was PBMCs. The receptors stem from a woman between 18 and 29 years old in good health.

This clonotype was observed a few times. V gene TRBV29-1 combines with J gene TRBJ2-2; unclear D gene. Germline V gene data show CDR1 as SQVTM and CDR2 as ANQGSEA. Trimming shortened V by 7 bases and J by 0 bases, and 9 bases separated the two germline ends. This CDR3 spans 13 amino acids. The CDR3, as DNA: TGCAGCGGTTACAAAACGAACACCGGGGAGCTGTTTTTT. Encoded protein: CSGYKTNTGELFF.

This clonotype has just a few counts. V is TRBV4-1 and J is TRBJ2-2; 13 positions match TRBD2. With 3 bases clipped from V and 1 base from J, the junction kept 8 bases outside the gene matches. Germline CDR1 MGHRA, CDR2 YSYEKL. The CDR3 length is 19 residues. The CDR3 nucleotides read TGCGCCAGCAGCCAGGCCCCGGGACTAGCGGGGAGGAACACCGGGGAGCTGTTTTTT. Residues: CASSQAPGLAGRNTGELFF.

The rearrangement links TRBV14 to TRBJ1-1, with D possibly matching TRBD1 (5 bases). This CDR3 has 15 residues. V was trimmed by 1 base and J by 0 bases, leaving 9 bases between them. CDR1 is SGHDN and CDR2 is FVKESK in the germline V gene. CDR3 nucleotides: TGTGCCAGCAGCCAAGGATGGGGGGTGAACACTGAAGCTTTCTTT. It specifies CASSQGWGVNTEAFF.

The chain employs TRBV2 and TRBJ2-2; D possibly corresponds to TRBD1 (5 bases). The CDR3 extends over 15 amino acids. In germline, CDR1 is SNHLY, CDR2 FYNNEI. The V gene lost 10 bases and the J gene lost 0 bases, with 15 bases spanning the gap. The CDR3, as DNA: TGTGCCATCCATACAGGAAACGCGAACACCGGGGAGCTGTTTTTT. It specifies CAIHTGNANTGELFF.

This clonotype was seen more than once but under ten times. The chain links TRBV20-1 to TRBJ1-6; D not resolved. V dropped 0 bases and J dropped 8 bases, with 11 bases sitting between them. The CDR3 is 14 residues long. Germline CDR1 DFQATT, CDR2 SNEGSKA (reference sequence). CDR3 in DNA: TGCAGTGCTAGAGATCCGCCCCTCGATTCACCCCTCCACTTT. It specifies CSARDPPLDSPLHF.

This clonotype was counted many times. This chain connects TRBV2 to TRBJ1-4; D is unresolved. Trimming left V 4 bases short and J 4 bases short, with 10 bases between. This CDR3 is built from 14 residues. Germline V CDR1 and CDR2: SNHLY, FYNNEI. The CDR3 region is CASSVTGDNEKLFF. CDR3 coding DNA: TGTGCCAGCAGTGTTACGGGTGATAATGAAAAACTGTTTTTT.

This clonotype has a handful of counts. CDR3 in amino acids: CSVETGQTDTQYF. The DNA for the CDR3 is TGCAGCGTGGAAACGGGACAGACAGATACGCAGTATTTT. The rearrangement links TRBV29-1 to TRBJ2-3; 7 bases agree with TRBD1. CDR3 length equals 13 residues. Germline V CDR1 and CDR2: SQVTM, ANQGSEA. Trimming took 6 bases from V and 3 from J; bases not matched to a gene: 6.

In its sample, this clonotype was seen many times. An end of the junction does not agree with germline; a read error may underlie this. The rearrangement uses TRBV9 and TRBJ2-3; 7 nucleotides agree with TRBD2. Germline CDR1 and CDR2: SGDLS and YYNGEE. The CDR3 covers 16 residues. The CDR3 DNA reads TGCGCCAGCAGCGTATTTGGGGGAGGGGACACAGATACGCAGTATTTT. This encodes CASSVFGGGDTDTQYF. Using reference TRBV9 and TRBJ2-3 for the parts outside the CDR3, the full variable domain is DSGVTQTPKHLITATGQRVTLRCSPRSGDLSVYWYQQSLDQGLQFLIQYYNGEERAKGNILERFSAQQFPDLHSELNLSSLELGDSALYFCASSVFGGGDTDTQYFGPGTRLTVL.

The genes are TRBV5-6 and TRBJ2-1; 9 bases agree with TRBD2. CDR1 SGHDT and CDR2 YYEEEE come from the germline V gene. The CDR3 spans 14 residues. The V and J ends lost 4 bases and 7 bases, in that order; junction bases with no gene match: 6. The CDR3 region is CASSPGLALNEQFF. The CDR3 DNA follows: TGTGCCAGCAGCCCGGGACTAGCCCTTAATGAGCAGTTCTTC. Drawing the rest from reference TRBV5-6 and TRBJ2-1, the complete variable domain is DAGVTQSPTHLIKTRGQQVTLRCSPKSGHDTVSWYQQALGQGPQFIFQYYEEEERQRGNFPDRFSGHQFPNYSSELNVNALLLGDSALYLCASSPGLALNEQFFGPGTRLTVL.

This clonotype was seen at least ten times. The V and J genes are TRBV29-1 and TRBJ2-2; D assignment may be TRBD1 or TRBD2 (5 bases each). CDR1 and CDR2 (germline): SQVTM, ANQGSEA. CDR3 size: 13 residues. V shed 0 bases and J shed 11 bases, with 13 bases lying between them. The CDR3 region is CSVEDRGSYELFF. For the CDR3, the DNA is TGCAGCGTTGAAGATCGGGGCAGTTACGAGCTGTTTTTT.

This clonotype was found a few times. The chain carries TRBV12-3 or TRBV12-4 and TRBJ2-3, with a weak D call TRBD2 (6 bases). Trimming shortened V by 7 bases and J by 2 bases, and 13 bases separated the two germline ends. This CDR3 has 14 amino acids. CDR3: CASTTVAATDTQYF. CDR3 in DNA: TGTGCCAGCACCACGGTAGCGGCCACAGATACGCAGTATTTT.

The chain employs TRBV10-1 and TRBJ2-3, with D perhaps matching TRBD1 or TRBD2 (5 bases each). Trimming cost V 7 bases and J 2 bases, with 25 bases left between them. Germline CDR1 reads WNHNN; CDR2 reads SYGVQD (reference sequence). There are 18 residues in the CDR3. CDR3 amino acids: CASTGPHGAYLNTDTQYF. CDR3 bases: TGCGCCAGCACCGGGCCCCACGGGGCCTACCTAAACACAGATACGCAGTATTTT.

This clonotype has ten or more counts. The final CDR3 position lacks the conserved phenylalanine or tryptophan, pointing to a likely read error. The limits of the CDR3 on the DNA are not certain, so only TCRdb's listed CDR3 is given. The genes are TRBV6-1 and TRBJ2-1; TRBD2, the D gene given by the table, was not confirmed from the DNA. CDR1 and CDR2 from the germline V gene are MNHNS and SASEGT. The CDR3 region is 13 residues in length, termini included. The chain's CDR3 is CASSEPPRDYPFI.

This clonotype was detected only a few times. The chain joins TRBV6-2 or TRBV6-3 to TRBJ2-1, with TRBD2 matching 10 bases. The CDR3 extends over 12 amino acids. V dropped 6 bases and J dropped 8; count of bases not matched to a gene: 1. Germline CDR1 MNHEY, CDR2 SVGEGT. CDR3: CASRLAGDEQFF. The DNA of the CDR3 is TGTGCCAGCAGGCTAGCGGGAGATGAGCAGTTCTTC.

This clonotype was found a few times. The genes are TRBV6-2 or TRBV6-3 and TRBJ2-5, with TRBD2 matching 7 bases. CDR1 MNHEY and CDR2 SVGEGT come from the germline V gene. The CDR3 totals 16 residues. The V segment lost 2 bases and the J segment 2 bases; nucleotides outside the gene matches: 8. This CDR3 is CASSYPGEGLQETQYF. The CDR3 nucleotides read TGTGCCAGCAGTTACCCCGGGGAGGGACTACAAGAGACCCAGTACTTC.

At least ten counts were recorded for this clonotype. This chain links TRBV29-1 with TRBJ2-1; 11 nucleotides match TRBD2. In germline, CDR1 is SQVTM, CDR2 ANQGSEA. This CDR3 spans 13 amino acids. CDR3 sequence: CSTSGSSYNEQFF. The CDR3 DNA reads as TGCAGTACTAGCGGGAGCTCCTACAATGAGCAGTTCTTC.

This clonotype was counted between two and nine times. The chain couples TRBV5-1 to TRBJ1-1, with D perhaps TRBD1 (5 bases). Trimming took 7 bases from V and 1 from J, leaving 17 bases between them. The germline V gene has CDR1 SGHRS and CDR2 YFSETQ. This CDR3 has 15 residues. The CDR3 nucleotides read TGCGCCAGCTGGGCCGGGTGGGGCCGGAACACTGAAGCTTTCTTT. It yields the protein CASWAGWGRNTEAFF.

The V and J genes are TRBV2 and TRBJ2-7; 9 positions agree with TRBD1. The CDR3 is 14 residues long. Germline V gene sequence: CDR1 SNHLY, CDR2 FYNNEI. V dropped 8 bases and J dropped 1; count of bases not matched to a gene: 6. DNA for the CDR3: TGTGCCAGCGGTGGACAGGGGCTTTCCTACGAGCAGTACGTC. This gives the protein CASGGQGLSYEQYV.

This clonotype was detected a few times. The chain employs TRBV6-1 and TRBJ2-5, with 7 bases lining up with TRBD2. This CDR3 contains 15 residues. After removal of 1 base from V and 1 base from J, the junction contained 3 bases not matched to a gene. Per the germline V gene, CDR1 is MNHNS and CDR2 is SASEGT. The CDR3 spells CASSEGPGGQETQYF. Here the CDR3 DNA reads TGTGCCAGCAGTGAAGGCCCGGGGGGCCAAGAGACCCAGTACTTC.

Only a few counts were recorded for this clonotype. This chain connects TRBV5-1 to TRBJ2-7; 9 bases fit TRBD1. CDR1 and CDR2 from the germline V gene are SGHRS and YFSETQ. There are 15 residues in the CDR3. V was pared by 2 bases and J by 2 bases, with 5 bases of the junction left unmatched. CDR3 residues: CASSFAGQGPYEQYF. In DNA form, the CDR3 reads TGCGCCAGCAGCTTTGCGGGACAGGGCCCCTACGAGCAGTACTTC.

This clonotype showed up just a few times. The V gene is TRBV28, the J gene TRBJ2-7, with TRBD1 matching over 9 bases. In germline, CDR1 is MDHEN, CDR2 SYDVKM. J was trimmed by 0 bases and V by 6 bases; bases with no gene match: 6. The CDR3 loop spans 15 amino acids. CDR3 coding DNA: TGTGCCAGCAGCCACGGACAGGGGATCTCCTACGAGCAGTACGTC. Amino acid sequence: CASSHGQGISYEQYV.